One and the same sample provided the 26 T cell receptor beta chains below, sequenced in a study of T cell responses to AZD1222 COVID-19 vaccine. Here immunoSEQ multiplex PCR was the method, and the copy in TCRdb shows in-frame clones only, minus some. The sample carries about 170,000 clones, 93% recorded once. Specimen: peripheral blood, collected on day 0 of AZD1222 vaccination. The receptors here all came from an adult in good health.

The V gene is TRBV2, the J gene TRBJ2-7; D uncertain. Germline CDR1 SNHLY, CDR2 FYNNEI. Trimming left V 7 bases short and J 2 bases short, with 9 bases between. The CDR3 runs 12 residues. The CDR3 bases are TGTGCCAGCACCCCCGAGACCTACGAGCAGTACTTC. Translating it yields CASTPETYEQYF.

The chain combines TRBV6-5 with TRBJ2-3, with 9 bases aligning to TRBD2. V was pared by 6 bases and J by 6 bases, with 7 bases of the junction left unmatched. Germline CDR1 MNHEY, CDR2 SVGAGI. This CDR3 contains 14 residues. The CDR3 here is CASRLTSGRDTQYF. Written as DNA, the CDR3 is TGTGCCAGCAGACTGACTAGCGGTCGGGATACGCAGTATTTT.

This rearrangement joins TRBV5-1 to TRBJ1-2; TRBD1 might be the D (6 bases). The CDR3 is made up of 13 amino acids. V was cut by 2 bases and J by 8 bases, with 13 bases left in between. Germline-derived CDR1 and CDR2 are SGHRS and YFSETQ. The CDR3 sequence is CASSLLPGEGYTF. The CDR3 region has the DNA TGCGCCAGCAGCTTATTGCCAGGGGAAGGCTACACCTTC.

CDR3 sequence: CASSESQGGLRQEAFF. The CDR3 DNA reads as TGTGCCAGCAGTGAAAGCCAGGGGGGCTTGAGGCAGGAAGCTTTCTTT. V usage is TRBV6-1 and J usage is TRBJ1-1; 7 bases line up with TRBD1. Germline CDR1 MNHNS, CDR2 SASEGT. Trimming cost V 2 bases and J 8 bases; bases outside gene matches: 14. The CDR3 extends over 16 amino acids.

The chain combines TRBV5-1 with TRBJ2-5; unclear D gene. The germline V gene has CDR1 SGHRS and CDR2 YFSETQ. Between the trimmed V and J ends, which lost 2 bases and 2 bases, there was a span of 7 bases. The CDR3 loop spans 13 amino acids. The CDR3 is CASSFGPQETQYF. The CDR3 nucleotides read TGCGCCAGCAGCTTTGGGCCGCAAGAGACCCAGTACTTC.

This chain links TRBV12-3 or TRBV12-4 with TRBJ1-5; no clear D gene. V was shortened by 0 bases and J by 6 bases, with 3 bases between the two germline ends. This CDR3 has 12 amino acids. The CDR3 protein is CASSLAPQPQHF. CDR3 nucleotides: TGTGCCAGCAGTTTAGCGCCTCAGCCCCAGCATTTT.

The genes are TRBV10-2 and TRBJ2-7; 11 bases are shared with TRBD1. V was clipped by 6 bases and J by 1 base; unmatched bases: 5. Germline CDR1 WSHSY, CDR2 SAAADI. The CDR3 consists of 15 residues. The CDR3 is CASRDRDRGSYEQYF. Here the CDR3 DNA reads TGCGCCAGCAGAGACCGGGACAGGGGGTCCTACGAGCAGTACTTC.

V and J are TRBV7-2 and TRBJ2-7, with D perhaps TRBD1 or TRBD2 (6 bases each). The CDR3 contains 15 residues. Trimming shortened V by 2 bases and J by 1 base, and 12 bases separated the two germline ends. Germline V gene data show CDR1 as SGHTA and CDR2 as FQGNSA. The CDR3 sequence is CASSLNGGFSYEQYF. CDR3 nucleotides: TGTGCCAGCAGCTTAAACGGGGGCTTTTCCTACGAGCAGTACTTC.

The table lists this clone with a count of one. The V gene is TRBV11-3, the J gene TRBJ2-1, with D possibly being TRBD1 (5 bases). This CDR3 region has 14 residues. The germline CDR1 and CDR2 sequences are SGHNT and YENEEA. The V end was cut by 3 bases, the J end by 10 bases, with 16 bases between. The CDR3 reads CASSLELGQKEQFF. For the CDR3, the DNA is TGTGCCAGCAGCTTGGAATTGGGGCAAAAAGAGCAGTTCTTC.

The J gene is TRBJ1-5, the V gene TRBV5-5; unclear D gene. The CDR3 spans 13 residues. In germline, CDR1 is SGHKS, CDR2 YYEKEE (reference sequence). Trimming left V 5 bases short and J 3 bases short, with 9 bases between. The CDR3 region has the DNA TGTGCCAGCAGTCGGGGTGACAATCAGCCCCAGCATTTT. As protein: CASSRGDNQPQHF.

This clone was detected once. The CDR3 DNA reads TGTGCCAGCAGCCCACAACAGGGGAGGCTGGTTGGCTACACCTTC. Translation gives CASSPQQGRLVGYTF. V and J are TRBV7-2 and TRBJ1-2; 7 bases are a match to TRBD1. V trimming: 5 bases; J trimming: 7 bases; junction bases outside the gene matches: 13. The V gene's germline CDR1 is SGHTA and CDR2 FQGNSA. This CDR3 spans 15 amino acids.

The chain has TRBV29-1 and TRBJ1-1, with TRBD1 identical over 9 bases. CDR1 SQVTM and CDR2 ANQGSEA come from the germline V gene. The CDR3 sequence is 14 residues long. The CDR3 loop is CSVRDRARLTEAFF. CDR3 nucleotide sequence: TGCAGTGTCCGGGACAGGGCGAGGTTGACTGAAGCTTTCTTT.

The CDR3 coding sequence is TGTGCCAGCAGTTTGGGGGCTGAAGCTTTCTTT. Amino acid sequence: CASSLGAEAFF. The chain combines TRBV12-3 or TRBV12-4 with TRBJ1-1; D perhaps matches TRBD1 (5 bases). This CDR3 spans 11 amino acids. Trimming left V 3 bases short and J 6 bases short, with 5 bases between.

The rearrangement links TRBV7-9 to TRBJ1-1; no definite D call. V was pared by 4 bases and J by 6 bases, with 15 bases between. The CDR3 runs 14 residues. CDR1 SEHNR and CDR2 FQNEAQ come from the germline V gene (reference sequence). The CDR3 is CASSSNHHDAEAFF. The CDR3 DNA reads TGTGCCAGCAGCTCAAACCACCACGACGCTGAAGCTTTCTTT. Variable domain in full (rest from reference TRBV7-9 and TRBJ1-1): DTGVSQNPRHKITKRGQNVTFRCDPISEHNRLYWYRQTLGQGPEFLTYFQNEAQLEKSRLLSDRFSAERPKGSFSTLEIQRTEQGDSAMYLCASSSNHHDAEAFFGQGTRLTVV.

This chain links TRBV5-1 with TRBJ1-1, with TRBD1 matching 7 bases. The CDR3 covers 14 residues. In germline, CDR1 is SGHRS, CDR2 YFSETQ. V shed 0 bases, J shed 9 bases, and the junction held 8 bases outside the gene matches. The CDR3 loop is CASSLGQGIRQAFF. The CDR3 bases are TGCGCCAGCAGCTTGGGACAGGGCATCCGTCAAGCTTTCTTT.

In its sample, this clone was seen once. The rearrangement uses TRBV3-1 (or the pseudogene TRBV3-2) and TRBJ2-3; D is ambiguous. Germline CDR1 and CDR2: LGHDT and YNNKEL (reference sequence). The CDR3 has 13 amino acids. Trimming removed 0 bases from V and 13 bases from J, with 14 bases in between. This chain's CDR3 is CASSQDRVGWKYF. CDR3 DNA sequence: TGTGCCAGCAGCCAAGATAGGGTAGGCTGGAAGTATTTT.

The DNA of the CDR3 is TGCGCCAGCAGCCAAGATCCCACGGGGCTAGCGGGAGGCAATGAGCAGTTCTTC. The encoded protein is CASSQDPTGLAGGNEQFF. V gene TRBV4-1 combines with J gene TRBJ2-1; 11 positions match TRBD2. CDR1 is MGHRA, CDR2 YSYEKL, per germline. Losses at the gene ends were 0 bases for V and 6 bases for J; bases not matched to a gene: 10. The CDR3 is 18 amino acids.

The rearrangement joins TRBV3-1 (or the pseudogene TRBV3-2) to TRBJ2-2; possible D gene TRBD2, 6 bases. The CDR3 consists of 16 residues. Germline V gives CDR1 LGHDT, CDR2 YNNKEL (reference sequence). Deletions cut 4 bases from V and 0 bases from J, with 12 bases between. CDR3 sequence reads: CASSPHIAANTGELFF. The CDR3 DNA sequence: TGTGCCAGCAGCCCCCATATAGCGGCGAACACCGGGGAGCTGTTTTTT.

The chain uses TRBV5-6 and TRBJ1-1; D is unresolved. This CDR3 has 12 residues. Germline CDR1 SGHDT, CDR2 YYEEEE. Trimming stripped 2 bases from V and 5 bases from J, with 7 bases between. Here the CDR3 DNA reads TGTGCCAGCAGCTTTGCGCGGACTGAAGCTTTCTTT. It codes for CASSFARTEAFF.

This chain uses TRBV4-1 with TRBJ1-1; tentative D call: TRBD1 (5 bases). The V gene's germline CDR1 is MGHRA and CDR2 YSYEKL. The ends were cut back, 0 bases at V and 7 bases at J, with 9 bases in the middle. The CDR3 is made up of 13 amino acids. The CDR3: CASSQERDFEAFF. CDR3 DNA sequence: TGCGCCAGCAGCCAAGAGAGGGACTTTGAAGCTTTCTTT.

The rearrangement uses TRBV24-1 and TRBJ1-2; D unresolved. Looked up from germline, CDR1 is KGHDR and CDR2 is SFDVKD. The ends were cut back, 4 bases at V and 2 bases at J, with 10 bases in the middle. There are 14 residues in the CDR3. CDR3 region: CATSDPPKNYGYTF. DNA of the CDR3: TGTGCCACCAGTGACCCCCCAAAGAACTATGGCTACACCTTC.

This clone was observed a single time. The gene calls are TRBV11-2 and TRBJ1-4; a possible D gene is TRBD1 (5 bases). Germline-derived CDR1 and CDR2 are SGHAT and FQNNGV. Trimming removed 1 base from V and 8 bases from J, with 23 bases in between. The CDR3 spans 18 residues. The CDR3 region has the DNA TGTGCCAGCAGCTTAGGGAACGGGGCAACTCGGGTGCAGGAAAAACTGTTTTTT. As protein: CASSLGNGATRVQEKLFF.

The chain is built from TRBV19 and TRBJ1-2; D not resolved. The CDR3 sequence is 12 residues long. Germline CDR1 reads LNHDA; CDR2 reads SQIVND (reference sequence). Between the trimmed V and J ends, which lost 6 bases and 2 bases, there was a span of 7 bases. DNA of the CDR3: TGTGCCAGTAGAAAACCAAACTATGGCTACACCTTC. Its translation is CASRKPNYGYTF. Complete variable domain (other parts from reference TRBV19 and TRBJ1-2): DGGITQSPKYLFRKEGQNVTLSCEQNLNHDAMYWYRQDPGQGLRLIYYSQIVNDFQKGDIAEGYSVSREKKESFPLTVTSAQKNPTAFYLCASRKPNYGYTFGSGTRLTVV.

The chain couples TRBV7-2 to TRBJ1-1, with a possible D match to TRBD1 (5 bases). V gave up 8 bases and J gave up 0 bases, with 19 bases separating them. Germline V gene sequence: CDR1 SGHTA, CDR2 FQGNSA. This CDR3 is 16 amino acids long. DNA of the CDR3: TGTGCCAGCCTCCTTAGGCGGGGGATAATGAACACTGAAGCTTTCTTT. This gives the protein CASLLRRGIMNTEAFF.

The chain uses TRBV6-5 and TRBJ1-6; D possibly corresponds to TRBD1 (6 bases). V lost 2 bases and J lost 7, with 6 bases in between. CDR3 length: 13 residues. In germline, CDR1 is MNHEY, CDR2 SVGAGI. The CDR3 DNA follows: TGTGCCAGCAGTTACGACAGGAATTCACCCCTCCACTTT. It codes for CASSYDRNSPLHF.

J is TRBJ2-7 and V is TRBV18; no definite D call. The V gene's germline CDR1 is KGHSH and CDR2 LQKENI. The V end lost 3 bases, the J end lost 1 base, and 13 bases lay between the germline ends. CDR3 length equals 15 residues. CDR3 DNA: TGTGCCAGCTCACCGGGATTAGAGAAGTCCTACGAGCAGTACTTC. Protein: CASSPGLEKSYEQYF.